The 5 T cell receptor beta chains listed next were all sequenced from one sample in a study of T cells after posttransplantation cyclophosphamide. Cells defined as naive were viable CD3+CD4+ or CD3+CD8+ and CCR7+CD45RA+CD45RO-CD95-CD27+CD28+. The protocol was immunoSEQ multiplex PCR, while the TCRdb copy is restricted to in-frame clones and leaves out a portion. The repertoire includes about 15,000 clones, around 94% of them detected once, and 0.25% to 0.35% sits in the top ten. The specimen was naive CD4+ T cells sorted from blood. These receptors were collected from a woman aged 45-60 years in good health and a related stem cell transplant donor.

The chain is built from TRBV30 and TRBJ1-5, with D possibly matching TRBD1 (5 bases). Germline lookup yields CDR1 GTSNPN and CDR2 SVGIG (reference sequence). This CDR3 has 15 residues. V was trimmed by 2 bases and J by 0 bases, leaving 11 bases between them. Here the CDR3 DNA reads TGTGCCTGGAGTTACGGGGGATATAGCAATCAGCCCCAGCATTTT. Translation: CAWSYGGYSNQPQHF. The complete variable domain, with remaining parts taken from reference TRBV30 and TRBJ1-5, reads SQTIHQWPATLVQPVGSPLSLECTVEGTSNPNLYWYRQAAGRGLQLLFYSVGIGQISSEVPQNLSASRPQDRQFILSSKKLLLSDSGFYLCAWSYGGYSNQPQHFGDGTRLSIL.

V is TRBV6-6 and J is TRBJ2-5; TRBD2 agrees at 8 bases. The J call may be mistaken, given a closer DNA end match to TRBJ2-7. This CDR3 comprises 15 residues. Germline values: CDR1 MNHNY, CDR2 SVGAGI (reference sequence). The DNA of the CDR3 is TGTGCCAGCAGCGCCAGGGCCAGCGGGAGTAGCGAGCAGTACTTC. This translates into CASSARASGSSEQYF.

Here the CDR3 DNA reads TGTGCCAGCAGCTTACTAGCGGGATACAATGAGCAGTTCTTC. It translates to CASSLLAGYNEQFF. The chain links TRBV7-2 to TRBJ2-1; the match to TRBD2 covers 9 bases. With V trimmed by 2 bases and J by 4 bases, 0 bases remained unmatched. CDR1 is SGHTA, CDR2 FQGNSA, per germline. The CDR3 extends over 14 amino acids.

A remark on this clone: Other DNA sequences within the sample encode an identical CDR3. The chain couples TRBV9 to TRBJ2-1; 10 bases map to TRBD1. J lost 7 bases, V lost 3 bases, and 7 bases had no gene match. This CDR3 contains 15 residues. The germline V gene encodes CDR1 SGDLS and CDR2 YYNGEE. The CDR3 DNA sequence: TGTGCCAGCAGCGACCGGGACAGGGGTGAAAATGAGCAGTTCTTC. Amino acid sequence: CASSDRDRGENEQFF.

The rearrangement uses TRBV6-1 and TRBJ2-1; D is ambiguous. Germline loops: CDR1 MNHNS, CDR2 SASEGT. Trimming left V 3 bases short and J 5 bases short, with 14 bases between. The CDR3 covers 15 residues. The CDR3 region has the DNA TGTGCCAGCAGTGACTCGGGTTTGGCGAACAATGAGCAGTTCTTC. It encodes CASSDSGLANNEQFF.